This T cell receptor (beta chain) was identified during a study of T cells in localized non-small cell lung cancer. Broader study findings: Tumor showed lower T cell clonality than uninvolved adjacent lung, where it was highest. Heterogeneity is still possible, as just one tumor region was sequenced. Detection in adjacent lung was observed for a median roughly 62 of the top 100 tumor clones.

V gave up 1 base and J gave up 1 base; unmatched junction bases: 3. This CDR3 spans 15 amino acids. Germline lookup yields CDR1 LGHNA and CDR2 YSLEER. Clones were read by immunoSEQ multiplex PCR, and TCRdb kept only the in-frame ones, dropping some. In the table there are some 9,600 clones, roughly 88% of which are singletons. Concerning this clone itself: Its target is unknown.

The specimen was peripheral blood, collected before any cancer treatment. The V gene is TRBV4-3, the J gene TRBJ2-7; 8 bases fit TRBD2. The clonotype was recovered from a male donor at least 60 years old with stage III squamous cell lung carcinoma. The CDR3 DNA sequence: TGCGCCAGCAGCCAAGCGGGAGGGCAATCCTACGAGCAGTACTTC. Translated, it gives CASSQAGGQSYEQYF.